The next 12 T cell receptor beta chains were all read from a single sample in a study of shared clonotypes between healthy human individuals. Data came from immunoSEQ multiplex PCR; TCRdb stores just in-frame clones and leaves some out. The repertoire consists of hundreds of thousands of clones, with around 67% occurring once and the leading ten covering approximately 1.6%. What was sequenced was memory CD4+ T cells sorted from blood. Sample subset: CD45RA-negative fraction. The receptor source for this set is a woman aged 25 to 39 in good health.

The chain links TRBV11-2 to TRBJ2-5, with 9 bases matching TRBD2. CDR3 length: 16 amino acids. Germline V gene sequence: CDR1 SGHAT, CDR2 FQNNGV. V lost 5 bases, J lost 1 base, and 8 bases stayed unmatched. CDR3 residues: CASSAGTSNSQETQYF. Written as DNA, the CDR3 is TGTGCCAGCAGCGCAGGGACTAGCAACAGCCAAGAGACCCAGTACTTC.

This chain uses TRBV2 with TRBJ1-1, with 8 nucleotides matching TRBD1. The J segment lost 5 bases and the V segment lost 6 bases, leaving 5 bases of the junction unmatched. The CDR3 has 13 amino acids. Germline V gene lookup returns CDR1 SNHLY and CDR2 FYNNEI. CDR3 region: CASRVTGDTEAFF. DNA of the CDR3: TGTGCCAGCAGAGTGACAGGGGATACTGAAGCTTTCTTT.

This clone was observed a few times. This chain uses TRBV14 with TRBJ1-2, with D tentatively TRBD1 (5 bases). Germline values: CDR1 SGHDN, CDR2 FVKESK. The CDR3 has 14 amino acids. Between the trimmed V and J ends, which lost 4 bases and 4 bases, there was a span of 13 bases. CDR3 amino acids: CASSPRQTLYGYTF. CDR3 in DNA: TGTGCCAGCAGCCCCCGACAGACCCTCTATGGCTACACCTTC. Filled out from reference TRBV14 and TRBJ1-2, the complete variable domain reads EAGVTQFPSHSVIEKGQTVTLRCDPISGHDNLYWYRRVMGKEIKFLLHFVKESKQDESGMPNNRFLAERTGGTYSTLKVQPAELEDSGVYFCASSPRQTLYGYTFGSGTRLTVV.

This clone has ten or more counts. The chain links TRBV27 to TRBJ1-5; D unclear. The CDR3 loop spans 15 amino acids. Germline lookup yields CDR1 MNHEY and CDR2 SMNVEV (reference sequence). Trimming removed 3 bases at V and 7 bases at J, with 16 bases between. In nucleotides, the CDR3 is TGTGCCAGCAGTTTTTCGGGATCCCCGCCACAGCCCCAGCATTTT. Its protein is CASSFSGSPPQPQHF.

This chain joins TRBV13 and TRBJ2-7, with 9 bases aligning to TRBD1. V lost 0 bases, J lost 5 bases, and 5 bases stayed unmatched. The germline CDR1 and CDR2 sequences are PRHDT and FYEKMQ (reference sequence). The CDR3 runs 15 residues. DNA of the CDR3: TGTGCCAGCAGCTTAGGGGGACAGGGTGGAAACGAGCAGTACTTC. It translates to CASSLGGQGGNEQYF.

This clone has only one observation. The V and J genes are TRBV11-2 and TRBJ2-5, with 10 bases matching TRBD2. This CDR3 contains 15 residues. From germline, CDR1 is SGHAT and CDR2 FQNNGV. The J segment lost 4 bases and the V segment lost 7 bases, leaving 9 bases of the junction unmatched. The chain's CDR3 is CASISGASGRETQYF. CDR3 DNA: TGTGCCAGCATATCGGGGGCTAGCGGGAGAGAGACCCAGTACTTC.

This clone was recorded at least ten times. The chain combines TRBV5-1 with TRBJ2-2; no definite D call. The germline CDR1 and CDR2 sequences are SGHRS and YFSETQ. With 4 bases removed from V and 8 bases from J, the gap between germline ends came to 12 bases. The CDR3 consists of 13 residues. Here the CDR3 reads CASSILLRGELFF. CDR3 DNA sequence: TGCGCCAGCAGCATCCTACTAAGGGGGGAGCTGTTTTTT.

CDR3: CASSFGTSVYEQYF. In DNA, the CDR3 is TGTGCCAGCAGCTTTGGGACTAGTGTCTACGAGCAGTACTTC. The gene calls are TRBV5-4 and TRBJ2-7; 8 positions agree with TRBD2. Germline values: CDR1 SGHNT, CDR2 YYREEE (reference sequence). V shed 2 bases and J 3 bases; nucleotides not matched to a gene: 4. CDR3 length: 14 amino acids.

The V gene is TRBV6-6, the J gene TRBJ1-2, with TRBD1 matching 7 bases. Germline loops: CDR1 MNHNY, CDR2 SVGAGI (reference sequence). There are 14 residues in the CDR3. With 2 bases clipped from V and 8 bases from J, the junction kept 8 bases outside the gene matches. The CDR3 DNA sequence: TGTGCCAGCAGTTACCCGACAGGGTATCAGGGCTACACCTTC. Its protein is CASSYPTGYQGYTF.

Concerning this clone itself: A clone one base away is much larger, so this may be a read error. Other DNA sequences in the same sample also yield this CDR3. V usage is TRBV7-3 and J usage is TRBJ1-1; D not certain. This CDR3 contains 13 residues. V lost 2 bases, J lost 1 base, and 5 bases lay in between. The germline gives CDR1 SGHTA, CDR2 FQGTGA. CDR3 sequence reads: CASSLGRNTEAFF. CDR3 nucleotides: TGTGCCAGCAGCTTAGGTAGGAACACTGAAGCTTTCTTT. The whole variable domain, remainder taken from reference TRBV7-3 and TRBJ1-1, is GAGVSQTPSNKVTEKGKYVELRCDPISGHTALYWYRQSLGQGPEFLIYFQGTGAADDSGLPNDRFFAVRPEGSVSTLKIQRTERGDSAVYLCASSLGRNTEAFFGQGTRLTVV.

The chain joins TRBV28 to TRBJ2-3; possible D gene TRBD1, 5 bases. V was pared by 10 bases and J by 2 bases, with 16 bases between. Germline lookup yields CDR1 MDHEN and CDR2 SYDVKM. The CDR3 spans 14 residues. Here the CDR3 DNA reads TGTGCCACCAAGACAGTACGGATCACAGATACGCAGTATTTT. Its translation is CATKTVRITDTQYF.

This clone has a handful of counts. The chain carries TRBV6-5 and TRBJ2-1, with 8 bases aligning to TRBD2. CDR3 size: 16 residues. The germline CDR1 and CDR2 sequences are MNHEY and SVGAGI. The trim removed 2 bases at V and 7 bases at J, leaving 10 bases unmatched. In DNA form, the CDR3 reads TGTGCCAGCAGTTACCCTACGGGAGGGCCCCAGAATGAGCAGTTCTTC. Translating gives CASSYPTGGPQNEQFF.